This TCR beta chain was captured by sequencing in a study of blood T cell repertoires in COVID-19. Measured with immunoSEQ multiplex PCR; TCRdb has only the in-frame clones, and not every one. This table has around 99,000 clones, 79% appearing once. From germline, CDR1 is SNHLY and CDR2 FYNNEI. The length of the CDR3 is 13 residues. Deletions cut 5 bases from V and 1 base from J, with 9 bases between. Specimen: peripheral blood. This chain joins TRBV2 and TRBJ2-7, with D perhaps TRBD1 (6 bases). The receptor's source is a woman of 80 years or more with active or convalescent COVID-19. The CDR3 protein is CASSTGQSYEQYF. CDR3 nucleotides: TGTGCCAGCAGTACGGGACAATCCTACGAGCAGTACTTC.